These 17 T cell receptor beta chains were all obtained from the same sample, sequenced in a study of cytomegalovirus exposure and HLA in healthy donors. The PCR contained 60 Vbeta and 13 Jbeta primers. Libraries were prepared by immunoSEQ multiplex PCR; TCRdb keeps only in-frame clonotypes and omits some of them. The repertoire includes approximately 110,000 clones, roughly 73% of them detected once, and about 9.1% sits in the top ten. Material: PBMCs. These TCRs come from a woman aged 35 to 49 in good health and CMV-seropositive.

CDR3 DNA sequence: TGTGCCAGCAGTTTATATCCTAGCGGGGTCTACGAGCAGTACTTC. Protein product: CASSLYPSGVYEQYF. The chain combines TRBV27 with TRBJ2-7; 9 positions agree with TRBD2. V trimming: 1 base; J trimming: 3 bases; junction bases outside the gene matches: 4. The CDR3 covers 15 residues. From germline, CDR1 is MNHEY and CDR2 SMNVEV (reference sequence).

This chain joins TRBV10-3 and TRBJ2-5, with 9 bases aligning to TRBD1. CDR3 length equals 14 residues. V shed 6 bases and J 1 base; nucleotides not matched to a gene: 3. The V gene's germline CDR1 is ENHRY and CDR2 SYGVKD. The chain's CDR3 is CAIRGQGLQETQYF. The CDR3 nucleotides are TGTGCCATCAGGGGACAGGGTCTCCAAGAGACCCAGTACTTC.

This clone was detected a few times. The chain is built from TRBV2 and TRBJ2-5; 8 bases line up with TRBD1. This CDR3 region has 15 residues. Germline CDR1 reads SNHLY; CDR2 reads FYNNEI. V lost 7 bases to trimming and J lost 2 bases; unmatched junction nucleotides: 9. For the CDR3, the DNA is TGTGCCAGCAACCTAATCGGACAGGGACAAGAGACCCAGTACTTC. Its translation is CASNLIGQGQETQYF.

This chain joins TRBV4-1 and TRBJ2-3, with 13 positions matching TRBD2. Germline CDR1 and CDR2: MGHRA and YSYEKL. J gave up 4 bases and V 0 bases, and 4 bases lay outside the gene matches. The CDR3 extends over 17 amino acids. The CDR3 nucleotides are TGCGCCAGCAGCCAAGATGGGACTAGCGGGGAGGCAGATACGCAGTATTTT. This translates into CASSQDGTSGEADTQYF.

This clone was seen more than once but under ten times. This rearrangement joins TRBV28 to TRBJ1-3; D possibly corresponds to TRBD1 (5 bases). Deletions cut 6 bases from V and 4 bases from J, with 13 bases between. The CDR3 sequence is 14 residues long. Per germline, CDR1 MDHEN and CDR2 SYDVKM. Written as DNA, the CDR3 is TGTGCCAGCAGCCGGGGGGGAACGGGAAACACCATATATTTT. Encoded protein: CASSRGGTGNTIYF.

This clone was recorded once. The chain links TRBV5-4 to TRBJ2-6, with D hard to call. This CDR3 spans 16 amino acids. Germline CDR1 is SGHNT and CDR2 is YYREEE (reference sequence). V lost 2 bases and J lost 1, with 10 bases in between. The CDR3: CASSFSRFSGANVLTF. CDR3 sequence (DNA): TGTGCCAGCAGCTTCTCCCGTTTTTCTGGGGCCAACGTCCTGACTTTC.

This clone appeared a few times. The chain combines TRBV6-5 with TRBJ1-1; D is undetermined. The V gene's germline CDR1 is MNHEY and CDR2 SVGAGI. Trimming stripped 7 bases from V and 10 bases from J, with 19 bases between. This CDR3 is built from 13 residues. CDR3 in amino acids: CASKIGPPRGAFF. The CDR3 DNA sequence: TGTGCCAGCAAAATAGGCCCTCCCCGCGGAGCTTTCTTT.

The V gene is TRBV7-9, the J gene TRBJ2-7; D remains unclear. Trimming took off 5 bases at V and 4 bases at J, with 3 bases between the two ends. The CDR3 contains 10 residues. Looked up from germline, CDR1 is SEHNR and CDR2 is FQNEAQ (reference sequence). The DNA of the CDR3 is TGTGCCAGCAGCCAATACGAGCAGTACTTC. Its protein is CASSQYEQYF.

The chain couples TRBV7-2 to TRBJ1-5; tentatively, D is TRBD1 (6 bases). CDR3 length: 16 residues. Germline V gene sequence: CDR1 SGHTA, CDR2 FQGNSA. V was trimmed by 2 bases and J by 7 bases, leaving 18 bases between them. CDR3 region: CASSLRGSVTRQPQHF. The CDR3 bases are TGTGCCAGCAGCTTAAGGGGGTCAGTTACTCGGCAGCCCCAGCATTTT.

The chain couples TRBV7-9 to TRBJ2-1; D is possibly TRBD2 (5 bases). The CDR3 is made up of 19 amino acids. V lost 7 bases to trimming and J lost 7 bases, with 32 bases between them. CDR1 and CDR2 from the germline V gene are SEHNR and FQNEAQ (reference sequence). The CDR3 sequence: CASNRADWTGLRRWNEQFF. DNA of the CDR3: TGTGCCAGCAACCGAGCGGACTGGACGGGTTTAAGGAGGTGGAATGAGCAGTTCTTC.

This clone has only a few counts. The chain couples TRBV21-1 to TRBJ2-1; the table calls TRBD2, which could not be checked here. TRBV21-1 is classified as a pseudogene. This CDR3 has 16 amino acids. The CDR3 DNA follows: TGTGCCAGCAGCAAATACAAAACTAACTCCTACAATGAGCAGTTCTTC. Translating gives CASSKYKTNSYNEQFF.

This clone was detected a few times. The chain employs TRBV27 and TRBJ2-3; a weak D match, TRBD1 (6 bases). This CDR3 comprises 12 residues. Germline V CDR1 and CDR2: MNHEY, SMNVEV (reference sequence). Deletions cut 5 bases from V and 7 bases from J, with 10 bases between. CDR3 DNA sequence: TGTGCCAGCAGTCCAACAGGGAATACGCAGTATTTT. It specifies CASSPTGNTQYF.

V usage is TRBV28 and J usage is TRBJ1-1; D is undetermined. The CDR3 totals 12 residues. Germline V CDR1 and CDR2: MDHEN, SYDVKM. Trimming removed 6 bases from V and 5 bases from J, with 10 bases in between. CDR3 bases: TGTGCCAGCAGCTTGAGTTGGACTGAAGCTTTCTTT. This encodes CASSLSWTEAFF.

CDR3 nucleotide sequence: TGTGCCAGCAGTGGGGGGACAGGGGGCAGAGGCTACACCTTC. Translation gives CASSGGTGGRGYTF. This rearrangement joins TRBV2 to TRBJ1-2, with TRBD1 identical over 12 bases. The length of the CDR3 is 14 residues. J was trimmed by 8 bases and V by 4 bases; bases with no gene match: 5. Germline CDR1 is SNHLY and CDR2 is FYNNEI.

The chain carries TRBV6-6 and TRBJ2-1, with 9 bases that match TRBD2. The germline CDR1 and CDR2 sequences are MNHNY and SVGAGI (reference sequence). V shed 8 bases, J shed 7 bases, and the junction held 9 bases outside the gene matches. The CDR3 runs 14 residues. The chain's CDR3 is CASGIAGAANEQFF. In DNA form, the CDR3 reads TGTGCCAGCGGTATAGCGGGAGCCGCGAATGAGCAGTTCTTC.

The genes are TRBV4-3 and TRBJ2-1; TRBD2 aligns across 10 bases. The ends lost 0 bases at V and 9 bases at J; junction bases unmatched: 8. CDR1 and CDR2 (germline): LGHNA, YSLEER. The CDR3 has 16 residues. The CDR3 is CASSQDISGGASEQFF. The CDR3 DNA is TGCGCCAGCAGCCAAGATATCAGCGGGGGGGCCTCTGAGCAGTTCTTC.

The CDR3 region is CASSFVRQGEQYF. The CDR3 nucleotides are TGTGCCAGCAGCTTCGTTCGACAGGGCGAGCAGTACTTC. This rearrangement joins TRBV7-2 to TRBJ2-7; 7 bases fit TRBD1. The CDR3 runs 13 residues. CDR1 SGHTA and CDR2 FQGNSA come from the germline V gene. J was trimmed by 6 bases and V by 3 bases; bases with no gene match: 5.